These 30 T cell receptor beta chains originate from one sample sequenced in a study of T and B cells in COVID-19 patients. TRB rearrangements were amplified by multiplex PCR with BIOMED2 TRB-A/B primers. In TCRdb, the multiplex PCR reads were re-called with MiXCR into one record per CDR3 protein. The table has about a thousand distinct CDR3 sequences, 25% to 30% seen once; the top ten hold roughly 29%. Each TRB amplification used about 220-500 ng of genomic DNA from blood. Specimen: blood. These receptors originate from a human donor with active COVID-19.

This chain links TRBV30 with TRBJ2-6; 9 bases are shared with TRBD2. Germline values: CDR1 GTSNPN, CDR2 SVGIG (reference sequence). V was pared by 3 bases and J by 3 bases, with 6 bases of the junction left unmatched. The CDR3 consists of 16 residues. Written as DNA, the CDR3 is TGTGCCTGGAGCGGAGTTAGCGGGAGTGGGGCCAACGTCCTGACTTTC. Its translation: CAWSGVSGSGANVLTF.

This clonotype was picked up one time. The chain employs TRBV18 and TRBJ2-7; 8 positions match TRBD2. In germline, CDR1 is KGHSH, CDR2 LQKENI. The CDR3 runs to 16 residues. V lost 1 base and J lost 3; bases outside the gene matches: 8. In DNA form, the CDR3 reads TGTGCCAGCTCACCACGGGCTGCGGGGGGCTTCTACGAGCAGTACTTC. Translation gives CASSPRAAGGFYEQYF. Based on the CDR3 plus reference TRBV18 and TRBJ2-7, the full variable domain is NAGVMQNPRHLVRRRGQEARLRCSPMKGHSHVYWYRQLPEEGLKFMVYLQKENIIDESGMPKERFSAEFPKEGPSILRIQQVVRGDSAAYFCASSPRAAGGFYEQYFGPGTRLTVT.

Within the sample, this clonotype is medium-sized (0.01 to 0.1%). The rearrangement links TRBV5-5 to TRBJ1-5; D not resolved. Per the germline V gene, CDR1 is SGHKS and CDR2 is YYEKEE (reference sequence). The CDR3 consists of 15 residues. The ends were cut back, 0 bases at V and 5 bases at J, with 12 bases in the middle. The CDR3 region has the DNA TGTGCCAGCAGCTTGGAGCTAGGGATAGATCAGCCCCAGCATTTT. It encodes CASSLELGIDQPQHF.

The rearrangement links TRBV5-6 to TRBJ1-1, with D unresolved. With 3 bases removed from V and 0 bases from J, the gap between germline ends came to 21 bases. CDR1 is SGHDT, CDR2 YYEEEE, per germline. This CDR3 is built from 18 residues. This CDR3 is CASSSLTRGRILNTEAFF. The DNA of the CDR3 is TGTGCCAGCAGCTCCCTCACACGGGGTAGGATCCTGAACACTGAAGCTTTCTTT.

This clonotype is judged medium-sized. This chain uses TRBV6-4 with TRBJ2-3; 10 bases are a match to TRBD2. The CDR3 is 15 amino acids. Germline-derived CDR1 and CDR2 are MRHNA and SNTAGT. After removal of 3 bases from V and 6 bases from J, the junction contained 6 bases not matched to a gene. CDR3 loop: CASSEERGGRDTQYF. As DNA, the CDR3 is TGTGCCAGCAGTGAGGAGCGGGGGGGACGGGATACGCAGTATTTT.

The chain recombines TRBV7-2 with TRBJ1-2; 8 bases agree with TRBD1. This CDR3 comprises 14 residues. The junction had 5 bases not matched to a gene; V was cut back by 4 bases and J by 4 bases. Per germline, CDR1 SGHTA and CDR2 FQGNSA. CDR3 amino acids: CASSSGQGGYGYTF. Written as DNA, the CDR3 is TGTGCCAGCAGCTCCGGACAGGGCGGCTATGGCTACACCTTC.

This clonotype is categorized as medium-sized (0.01 to 0.1%). The chain is built from TRBV7-2 and TRBJ2-7, with 9 bases lining up with TRBD1. CDR1 is SGHTA, CDR2 FQGNSA, per germline. CDR3 length: 14 residues. Trimming cost V 6 bases and J 2 bases; bases outside gene matches: 5. The CDR3 sequence is CASRGTGRTYEQYF. CDR3 DNA: TGTGCCAGCAGGGGGACAGGGAGAACCTACGAGCAGTACTTC.

This clonotype qualifies as large. The rearrangement links TRBV30 to TRBJ2-5; 8 positions match TRBD2. Germline assignment: CDR1 GTSNPN and CDR2 SVGIG (reference sequence). The J segment lost 0 bases and the V segment lost 2 bases, leaving 8 bases of the junction unmatched. CDR3 length equals 16 residues. The CDR3 DNA is TGTGCCTGGAGTCCATTGCGACTAGCGTACCAAGAGACCCAGTACTTC. Translation: CAWSPLRLAYQETQYF.

This clonotype is large within its sample. V usage is TRBV5-1 and J usage is TRBJ2-7, with 12 bases identical to TRBD2. Looked up from germline, CDR1 is SGHRS and CDR2 is YFSETQ. The CDR3 loop spans 16 amino acids. J was trimmed by 3 bases and V by 3 bases; bases with no gene match: 7. Written as DNA, the CDR3 is TGCGCCAGCAGCTCCCAGACTAGCGGGGGTAGCTACGAGCAGTACTTC. This translates into CASSSQTSGGSYEQYF.

A single count supports this clonotype. V and J are TRBV6-5 and TRBJ2-1; TRBD2 aligns across 13 bases. With 1 base clipped from V and 6 bases from J, the junction kept 6 bases outside the gene matches. Germline CDR1 is MNHEY and CDR2 is SVGAGI. The CDR3 is 17 amino acids. DNA of the CDR3: TGTGCCAGCAGTTACTGGACTAGCGGGGGCGCCCCCAATGAGCAGTTCTTC. Amino acids: CASSYWTSGGAPNEQFF.

By share, this clonotype counts as medium-sized. The rearrangement uses TRBV12-3 or TRBV12-4 and TRBJ2-2, with a possible D match to TRBD2 (6 bases). The CDR3 is 16 amino acids. With 8 bases removed from V and 7 bases from J, the gap between germline ends came to 23 bases. The CDR3 coding sequence is TGTGCCAGCGCTGGAGGGGCCTCTAGTGGAGTCGGGGAGCTGTTTTTT. Protein product: CASAGGASSGVGELFF.

By share, this clonotype counts as medium-sized. The chain uses TRBV5-1 and TRBJ1-3; D ambiguous. Germline V gene lookup returns CDR1 SGHRS and CDR2 YFSETQ. The CDR3 loop spans 14 amino acids. The ends were cut back, 0 bases at V and 3 bases at J, with 7 bases in the middle. This chain's CDR3 is CASSLDGDGNTIYF. CDR3 in DNA: TGCGCCAGCAGCTTGGACGGGGATGGAAACACCATATATTTT.

By proportion, this clonotype is medium-sized. CDR3 loop: CASSPEGGGNTIYF. The CDR3 coding sequence is TGTGCCAGCTCACCAGAGGGAGGCGGAAACACCATATATTTT. V usage is TRBV18 and J usage is TRBJ1-3; D is uncertain. V gave up 2 bases and J gave up 4 bases, with 9 bases separating them. Looked up from germline, CDR1 is KGHSH and CDR2 is LQKENI. This CDR3 comprises 14 residues.

This clonotype is classed as medium-sized. The chain has TRBV5-5 and TRBJ2-7, with D possibly matching TRBD1 (6 bases). Trimming removed 5 bases at V and 3 bases at J, with 15 bases between. Germline loops: CDR1 SGHKS, CDR2 YYEKEE (reference sequence). The CDR3 consists of 14 residues. CDR3 protein: CASSFNQGFYEQYF. The CDR3 DNA follows: TGTGCCAGCAGTTTCAACCAGGGGTTCTACGAGCAGTACTTC.

Concerning this clonotype: A much larger clone lies a single base off, so this may be a read error. The chain has TRBV5-1 and TRBJ2-1, with no clear D. V was cut by 4 bases and J by 7 bases, with 12 bases left in between. The CDR3 is made up of 13 amino acids. The germline V gene has CDR1 SGHRS and CDR2 YFSETQ. CDR3 region: CASSRVLTNEQFF. The CDR3 region has the DNA TGCGCCAGCAGCCGTGTACTAACAAATGAGCAGTTCTTC.

This clonotype is labeled medium-sized (0.01 to 0.1%). This chain connects TRBV6-1 to TRBJ2-2, with a weak D call TRBD1 (6 bases). This CDR3 contains 12 residues. Germline CDR1 is MNHNS and CDR2 is SASEGT. The ends were cut back, 6 bases at V and 5 bases at J, with 7 bases in the middle. CDR3 bases: TGTGCCAGCAGAACAGGGACCGGGGAGCTGTTTTTT. As protein: CASRTGTGELFF.

Judged by abundance, this clonotype is medium-sized. This sequence joins TRBV7-6 and TRBJ2-5, with 7 nucleotides matching TRBD2. The CDR3 loop spans 15 amino acids. The germline CDR1 and CDR2 sequences are SGHVS and FNYEAQ. The V gene end was trimmed by 5 bases and the J gene end by 5 bases; junction bases not matched to a gene: 11. The CDR3 DNA reads TGTGCCAGCAGCCCCGATTTTGCGGGGGTGGAGACCCAGTACTTC. Amino acid sequence: CASSPDFAGVETQYF.

The table lists this clonotype with a few counts. V usage is TRBV6-5 and J usage is TRBJ2-1; 14 bases fit TRBD2. CDR1 is MNHEY, CDR2 SVGAGI, per germline. CDR3 length: 15 residues. J lost 7 bases, V lost 4 bases, and 3 bases had no gene match. CDR3 sequence reads: CASSSGLAGGNEQFF. The CDR3 nucleotides read TGTGCCAGCAGTTCTGGACTAGCGGGGGGAAATGAGCAGTTCTTC.

The J gene is TRBJ2-2, the V gene TRBV9; unclear D gene. The CDR3 has 13 residues. Germline V gene data show CDR1 as SGDLS and CDR2 as YYNGEE. Trimming left V 3 bases short and J 5 bases short, with 8 bases between. The CDR3 loop reads CASSDKFTGELFF. In DNA form, the CDR3 reads TGTGCCAGCAGCGATAAATTTACCGGGGAGCTGTTTTTT.

This clonotype was seen once. CDR3: CASSGTGVTGELFF. The CDR3 DNA reads as TGTGCCAGCAGCGGGACAGGGGTAACCGGGGAGCTGTTTTTT. V gene TRBV14 combines with J gene TRBJ2-2, with 10 bases aligning to TRBD1. J gave up 5 bases and V 5 bases, and 2 bases lay outside the gene matches. From germline, CDR1 is SGHDN and CDR2 FVKESK. The CDR3 is made up of 14 amino acids.

The rearrangement links TRBV21-1 to TRBJ2-7. TRBV21-1 is a pseudogene segment. The CDR3 length is 9 residues. The CDR3 spells CASSYEQYF. The CDR3 DNA reads as TGTGCCAGCAGCTACGAGCAGTACTTC.

By sample fraction, this clonotype is medium-sized (0.01 to 0.1%). The gene calls are TRBV20-1 and TRBJ2-2; TRBD2 might be the D (6 bases). Trimming removed 1 base at V and 5 bases at J, with 17 bases between. The CDR3 is 16 residues long. The germline V gene has CDR1 DFQATT and CDR2 SNEGSKA (reference sequence). CDR3 nucleotide sequence: TGCAGTGCTAGAGCCCCGGGACTTTCTATAACCGGGGAGCTGTTTTTT. Amino acid sequence: CSARAPGLSITGELFF.

With regard to this clonotype: Relative to the germline gene, one junction end is altered; a read error may explain this. The chain carries TRBV5-1 and TRBJ1-5; D unresolved. The CDR3 length is 14 residues. Germline CDR1 SGHRS, CDR2 YFSETQ. The CDR3 DNA follows: TGCGCCAGCAGTTTGGAAGGGCATGGCCAGCCCCAGCATTTT. This encodes CASSLEGHGQPQHF.

Details on this clonotype: This sequence may be a read error, since a much larger clone differs from it by one base. The V gene is TRBV5-1, the J gene TRBJ2-3; 11 nucleotides agree with TRBD1. Germline lookup yields CDR1 SGHRS and CDR2 YFSETQ. V was pared by 4 bases and J by 7 bases, with 5 bases of the junction left unmatched. The CDR3 spans 14 residues. The CDR3 DNA sequence: TGCGCCAGCAGCGGACAGGGGGCGTGCAATACGCAGTATTTT. Protein: CASSGQGACNTQYF.

By share, this clonotype ranks as large. This rearrangement joins TRBV19 to TRBJ1-2, with 7 positions matching TRBD1. In germline, CDR1 is LNHDA, CDR2 SQIVND (reference sequence). This CDR3 region has 16 residues. V lost 3 bases to trimming and J lost 4 bases; unmatched junction nucleotides: 11. The CDR3: CASSMRGGAGSYGYTF. The CDR3 DNA sequence: TGTGCCAGTAGTATGCGAGGGGGCGCAGGATCCTATGGCTACACCTTC.

The rearrangement links TRBV11-1 to TRBJ2-1; D might be TRBD2 (6 bases). The CDR3 spans 13 residues. CDR1 SGHAT and CDR2 FQDESV come from the germline V gene (reference sequence). Between the trimmed V and J ends, which lost 4 bases and 9 bases, there was a span of 13 bases. The CDR3: CASSSMLGGEQFF. The CDR3 DNA sequence: TGTGCCAGCAGCTCCATGCTCGGGGGTGAGCAGTTCTTC.

By proportion, this clonotype is medium-sized. The rearrangement joins TRBV6-2 or TRBV6-3 to TRBJ2-1; 8 nucleotides align to TRBD2. The CDR3 length is 17 residues. The germline gives CDR1 MNHEY, CDR2 SVGEGT. V dropped 2 bases and J dropped 6; count of bases not matched to a gene: 12. CDR3 nucleotide sequence: TGTGCCAGCAGTTACCCCGGGACTAGTCATGGTCCCAATGAGCAGTTCTTC. Translated: CASSYPGTSHGPNEQFF.

This chain connects TRBV5-6 to TRBJ2-5; 10 bases agree with TRBD2. CDR3 length equals 20 residues. CDR1 and CDR2 from the germline V gene are SGHDT and YYEEEE. V gave up 4 bases and J gave up 2 bases; unmatched junction bases: 20. CDR3 loop: CASSPGPAGGPRWGQETQYF. For the CDR3, the DNA is TGTGCCAGCAGCCCGGGACCAGCGGGAGGGCCCAGGTGGGGACAAGAGACCCAGTACTTC.

A few counts support this clonotype. J is TRBJ2-3 and V is TRBV27; 8 nucleotides line up with TRBD2. This CDR3 comprises 14 residues. The germline gives CDR1 MNHEY, CDR2 SMNVEV (reference sequence). V lost 6 bases to trimming and J lost 9 bases; unmatched junction nucleotides: 11. CDR3 region: CASSLVGGGATQYF. The CDR3 DNA is TGTGCCAGCAGCTTAGTCGGGGGGGGGGCGACGCAGTATTTT.

The chain combines TRBV9 with TRBJ2-2, with D possibly matching TRBD2 (6 bases). Between the trimmed V and J ends, which lost 4 bases and 3 bases, there was a span of 13 bases. CDR3 length equals 15 residues. Germline values: CDR1 SGDLS, CDR2 YYNGEE. CDR3 loop: CASSSGTVYTGELFF. The CDR3 nucleotides read TGTGCCAGCAGCTCTGGGACTGTTTACACCGGGGAGCTGTTTTTT.